Described below is a single TCR beta chain sequence and its context. Its matching antigen is unknown. Data came from immunoSEQ multiplex PCR; TCRdb stores just in-frame clones and leaves some out. The data hold under 15,000 clones, with 75% to 90% observed a single time. Repeated repertoire sampling spanned the course of chemoradiotherapy. These data belong to a study of chemoradiotherapy in HPV16-positive cancers. General study points: The functional HPV-specific definition rests on just a couple of HPV16-positive patients. Non-HPV-specific T cells did not expand in tumors during treatment, whereas candidate HPV-specific clones and E7-related motifs did.

Germline CDR1 MGHDK, CDR2 SYGVNS. Trimming cost V 5 bases and J 5 bases, with 15 bases left between them. The CDR3 consists of 14 residues. The sample was blood, taken from a patient who underwent chemoradiotherapy. The V and J genes are TRBV25-1 and TRBJ2-5; D uncertain. The TCR originated in a human donor with HPV-associated anogenital cancer. Written as DNA, the CDR3 is TGTGCCAGCAGTAAAGTATTTGGTATGGAGACCCAGTACTTC. Translating it yields CASSKVFGMETQYF.